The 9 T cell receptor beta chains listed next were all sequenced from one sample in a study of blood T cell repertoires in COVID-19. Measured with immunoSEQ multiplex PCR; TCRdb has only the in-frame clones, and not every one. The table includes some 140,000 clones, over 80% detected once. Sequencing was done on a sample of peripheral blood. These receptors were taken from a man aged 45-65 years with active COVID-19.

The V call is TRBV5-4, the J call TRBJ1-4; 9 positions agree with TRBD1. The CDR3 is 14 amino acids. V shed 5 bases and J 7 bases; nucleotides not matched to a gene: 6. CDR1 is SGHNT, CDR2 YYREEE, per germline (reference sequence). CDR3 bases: TGTGCCAGCAGTCAGACAGGGGGAGGTGAAAAACTGTTTTTT. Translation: CASSQTGGGEKLFF.

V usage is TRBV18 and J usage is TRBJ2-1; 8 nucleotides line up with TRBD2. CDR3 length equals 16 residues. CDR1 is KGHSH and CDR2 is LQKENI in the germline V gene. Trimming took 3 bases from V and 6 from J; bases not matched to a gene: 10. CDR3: CASSPFTSGVGNEQFF. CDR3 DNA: TGTGCCAGCTCACCCTTCACTAGCGGCGTCGGCAATGAGCAGTTCTTC.

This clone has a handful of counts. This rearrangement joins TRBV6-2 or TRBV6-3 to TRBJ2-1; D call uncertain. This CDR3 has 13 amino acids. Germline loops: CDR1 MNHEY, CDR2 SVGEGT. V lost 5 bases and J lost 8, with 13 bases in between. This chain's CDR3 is CASSQERFDEQFF. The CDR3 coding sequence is TGTGCCAGCAGTCAAGAACGGTTCGATGAGCAGTTCTTC.

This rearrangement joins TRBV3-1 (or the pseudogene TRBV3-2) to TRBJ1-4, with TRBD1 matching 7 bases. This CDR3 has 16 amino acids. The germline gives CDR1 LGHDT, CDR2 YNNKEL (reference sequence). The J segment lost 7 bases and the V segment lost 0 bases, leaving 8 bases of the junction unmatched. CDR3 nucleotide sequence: TGTGCCAGCAGCCAAGATAATAAGGGGGCCGGTGAAAAACTGTTTTTT. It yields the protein CASSQDNKGAGEKLFF.

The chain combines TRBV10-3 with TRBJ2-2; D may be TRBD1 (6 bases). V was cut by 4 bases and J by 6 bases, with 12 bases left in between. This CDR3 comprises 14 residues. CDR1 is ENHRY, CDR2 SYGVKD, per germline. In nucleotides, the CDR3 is TGTGCCATCAGTGTACGACAGGCCCCCGGGGAGCTGTTTTTT. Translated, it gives CAISVRQAPGELFF.

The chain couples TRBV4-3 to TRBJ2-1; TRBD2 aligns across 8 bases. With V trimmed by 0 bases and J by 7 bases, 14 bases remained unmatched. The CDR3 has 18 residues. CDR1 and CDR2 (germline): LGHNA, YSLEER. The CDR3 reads CASSQERSTGGGYNEQFF. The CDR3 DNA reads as TGCGCCAGCAGCCAAGAAAGGTCGACCGGGGGGGGTTATAATGAGCAGTTCTTC.

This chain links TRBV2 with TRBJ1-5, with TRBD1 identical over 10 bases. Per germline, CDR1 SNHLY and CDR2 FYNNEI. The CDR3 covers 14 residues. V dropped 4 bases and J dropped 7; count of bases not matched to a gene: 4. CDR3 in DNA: TGTGCCAGCAGTGGAGGACAGGGGGGACAGCCCCAGCATTTT. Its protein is CASSGGQGGQPQHF.

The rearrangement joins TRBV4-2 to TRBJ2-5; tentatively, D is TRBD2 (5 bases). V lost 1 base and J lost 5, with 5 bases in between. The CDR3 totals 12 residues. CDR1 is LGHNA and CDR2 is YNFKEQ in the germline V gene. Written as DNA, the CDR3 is TGTGCCAGCAGCCAAGCGGGGGAGACCCAGTACTTC. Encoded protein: CASSQAGETQYF.

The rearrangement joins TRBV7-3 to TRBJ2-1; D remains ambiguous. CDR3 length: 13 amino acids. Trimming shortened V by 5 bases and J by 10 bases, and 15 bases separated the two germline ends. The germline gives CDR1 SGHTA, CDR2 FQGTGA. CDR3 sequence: CASSPTPFGEQFF. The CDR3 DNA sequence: TGTGCCAGCAGCCCAACTCCGTTCGGGGAGCAGTTCTTC.